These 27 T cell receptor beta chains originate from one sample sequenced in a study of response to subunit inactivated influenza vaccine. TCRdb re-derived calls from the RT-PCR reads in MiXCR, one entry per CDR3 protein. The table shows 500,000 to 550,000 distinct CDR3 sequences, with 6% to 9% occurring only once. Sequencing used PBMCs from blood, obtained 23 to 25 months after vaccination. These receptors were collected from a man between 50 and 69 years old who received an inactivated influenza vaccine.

CDR3 nucleotides: TGCGCCAGCAGCCAGACGCAGGGACCCGTCGATGAGCAGTTCTTC. As protein: CASSQTQGPVDEQFF. The chain couples TRBV4-1 to TRBJ2-1; possibly TRBD1 or TRBD2 for D (5 bases each). CDR1 is MGHRA, CDR2 YSYEKL, per germline. CDR3 size: 15 residues. V was clipped by 3 bases and J by 8 bases, with 17 bases between them.

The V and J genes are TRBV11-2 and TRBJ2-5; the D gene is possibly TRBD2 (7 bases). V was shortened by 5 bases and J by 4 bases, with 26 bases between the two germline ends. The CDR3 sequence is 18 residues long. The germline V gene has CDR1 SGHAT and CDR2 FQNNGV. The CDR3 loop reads CASSQSGNLVGTRETQYF. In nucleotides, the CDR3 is TGTGCCAGCAGCCAGAGCGGGAACCTCGTAGGGACAAGAGAGACCCAGTACTTC.

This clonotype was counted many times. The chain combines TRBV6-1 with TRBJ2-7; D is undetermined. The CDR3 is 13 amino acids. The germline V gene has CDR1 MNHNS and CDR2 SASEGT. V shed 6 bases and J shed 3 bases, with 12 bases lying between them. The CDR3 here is CASSRGPIYEQYF. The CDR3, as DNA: TGTGCCAGCAGCCGCGGACCTATCTACGAGCAGTACTTC.

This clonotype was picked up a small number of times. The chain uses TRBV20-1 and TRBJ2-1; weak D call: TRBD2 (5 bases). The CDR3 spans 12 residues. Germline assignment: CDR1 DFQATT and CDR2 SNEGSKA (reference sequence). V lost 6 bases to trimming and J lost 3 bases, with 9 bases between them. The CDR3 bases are TGCAGTGCGGACGACTACTACAATGAGCAGTTCTTC. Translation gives CSADDYYNEQFF.

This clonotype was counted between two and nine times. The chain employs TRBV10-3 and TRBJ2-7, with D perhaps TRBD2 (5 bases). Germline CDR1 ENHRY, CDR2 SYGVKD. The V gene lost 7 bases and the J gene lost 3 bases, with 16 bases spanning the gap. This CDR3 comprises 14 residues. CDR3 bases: TGTGCCATCAAGGACTCCCGTGGGGACTACGAGCAGTACTTC. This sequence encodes CAIKDSRGDYEQYF.

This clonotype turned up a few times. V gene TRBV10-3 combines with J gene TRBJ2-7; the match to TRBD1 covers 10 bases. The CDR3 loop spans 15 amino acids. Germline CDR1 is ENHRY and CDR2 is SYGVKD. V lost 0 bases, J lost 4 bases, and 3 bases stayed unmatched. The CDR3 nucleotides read TGTGCCATCAGTGAGTCGGACAGGGGGAGATACGAGCAGTACTTC. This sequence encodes CAISESDRGRYEQYF.

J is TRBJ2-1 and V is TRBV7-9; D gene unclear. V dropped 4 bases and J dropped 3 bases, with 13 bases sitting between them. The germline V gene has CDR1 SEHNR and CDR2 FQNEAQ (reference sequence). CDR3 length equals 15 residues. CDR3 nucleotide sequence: TGTGCCAGCAGCTCCCTAGTAGTAGGCTACAATGAGCAGTTCTTC. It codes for CASSSLVVGYNEQFF.

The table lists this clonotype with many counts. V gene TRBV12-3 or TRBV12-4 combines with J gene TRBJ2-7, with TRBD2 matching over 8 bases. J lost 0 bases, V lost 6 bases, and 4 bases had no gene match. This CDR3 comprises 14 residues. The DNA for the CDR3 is TGTGCCAGCAGCCTCAGCGGGAGCTCCTACGAGCAGTACTTC. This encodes CASSLSGSSYEQYF.

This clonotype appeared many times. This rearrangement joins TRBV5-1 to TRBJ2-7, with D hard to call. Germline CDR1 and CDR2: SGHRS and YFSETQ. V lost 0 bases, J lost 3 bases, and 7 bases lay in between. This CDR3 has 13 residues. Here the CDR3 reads CASSLERFYEQYF. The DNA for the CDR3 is TGCGCCAGCAGCTTGGAACGGTTCTACGAGCAGTACTTC. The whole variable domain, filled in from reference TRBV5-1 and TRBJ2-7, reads KAGVTQTPRYLIKTRGQQVTLSCSPISGHRSVSWYQQTPGQGLQFLFEYFSETQRNKGNFPGRFSGRQFSNSRSEMNVSTLELGDSALYLCASSLERFYEQYFGPGTRLTVT.

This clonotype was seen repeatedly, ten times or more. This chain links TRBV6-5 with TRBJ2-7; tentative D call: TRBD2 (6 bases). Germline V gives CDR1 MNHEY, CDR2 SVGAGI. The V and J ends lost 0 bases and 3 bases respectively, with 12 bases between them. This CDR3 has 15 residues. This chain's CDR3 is CASSYSEGLGYEQYF. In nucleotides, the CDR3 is TGTGCCAGCAGTTACTCGGAGGGACTCGGCTACGAGCAGTACTTC.

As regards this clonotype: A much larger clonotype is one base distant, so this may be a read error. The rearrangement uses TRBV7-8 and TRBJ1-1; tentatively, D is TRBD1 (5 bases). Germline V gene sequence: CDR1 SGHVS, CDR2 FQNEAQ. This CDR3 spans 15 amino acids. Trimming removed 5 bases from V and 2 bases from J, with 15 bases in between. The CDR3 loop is CASSPRTRGNTEAFF. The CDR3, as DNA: TGTGCCAGCAGCCCGCGCACAAGGGGCAACACTGAAGCTTTCTTT. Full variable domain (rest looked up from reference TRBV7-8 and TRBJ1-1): GAGVSQSPRYKVAKRGQDVALRCDPISGHVSLFWYQQALGQGPEFLTYFQNEAQLDKSGLPSDRFFAERPEGSVSTLKIQRTQQEDSAVYLCASSPRTRGNTEAFFGQGTRLTVV.

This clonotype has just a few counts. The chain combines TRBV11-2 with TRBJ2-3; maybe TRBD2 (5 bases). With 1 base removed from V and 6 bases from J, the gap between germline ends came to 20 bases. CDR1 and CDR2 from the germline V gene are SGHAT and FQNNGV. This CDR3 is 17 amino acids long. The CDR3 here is CASSLVRGMGLYDTQYF. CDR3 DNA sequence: TGTGCCAGCAGCTTAGTTCGGGGTATGGGTTTGTACGATACGCAGTATTTT.

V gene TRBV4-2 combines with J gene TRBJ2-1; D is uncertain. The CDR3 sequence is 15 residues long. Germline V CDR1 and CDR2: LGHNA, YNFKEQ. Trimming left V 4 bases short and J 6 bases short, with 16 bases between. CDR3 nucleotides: TGTGCCAGCAGCCTGACAAGAAATCCTTTCAATGAGCAGTTCTTC. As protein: CASSLTRNPFNEQFF.

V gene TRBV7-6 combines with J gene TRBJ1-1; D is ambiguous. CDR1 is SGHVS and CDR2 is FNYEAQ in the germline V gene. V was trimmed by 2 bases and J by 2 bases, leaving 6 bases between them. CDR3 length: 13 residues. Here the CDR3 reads CASSLQDNTEAFF. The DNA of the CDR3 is TGTGCCAGCAGCTTACAGGATAACACTGAAGCTTTCTTT.

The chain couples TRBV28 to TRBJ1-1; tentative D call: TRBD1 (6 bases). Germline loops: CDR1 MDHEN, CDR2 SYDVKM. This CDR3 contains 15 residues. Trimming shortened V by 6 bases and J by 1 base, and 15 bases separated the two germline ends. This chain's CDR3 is CASRISRGKNTEAFF. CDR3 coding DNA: TGTGCCAGCAGAATTTCCAGGGGTAAGAACACTGAAGCTTTCTTT.

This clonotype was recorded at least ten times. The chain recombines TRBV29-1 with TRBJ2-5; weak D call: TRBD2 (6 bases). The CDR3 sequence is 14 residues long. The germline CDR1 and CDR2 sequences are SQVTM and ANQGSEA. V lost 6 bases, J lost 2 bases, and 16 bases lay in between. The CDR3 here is CSVTGGVTQETQYF. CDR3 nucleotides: TGCAGCGTGACCGGGGGTGTGACTCAAGAGACCCAGTACTTC.

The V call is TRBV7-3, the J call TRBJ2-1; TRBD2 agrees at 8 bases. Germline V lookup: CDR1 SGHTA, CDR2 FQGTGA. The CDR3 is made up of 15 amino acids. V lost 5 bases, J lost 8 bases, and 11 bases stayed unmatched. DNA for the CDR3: TGTGCCAGCAGCAACCGGGTAGCGGGACGGCATGAGCAGTTCTTC. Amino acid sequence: CASSNRVAGRHEQFF.

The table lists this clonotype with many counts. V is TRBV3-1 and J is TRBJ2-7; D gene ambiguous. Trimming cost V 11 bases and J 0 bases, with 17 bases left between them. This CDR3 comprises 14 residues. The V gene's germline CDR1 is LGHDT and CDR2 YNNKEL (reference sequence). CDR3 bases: TGTGCCGCTGGCCCTCACCCCCTCTCCTACGAGCAGTACTTC. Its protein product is CAAGPHPLSYEQYF.

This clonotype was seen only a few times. CDR3 protein: CASSSLTSGIGHEQFF. The CDR3 DNA reads as TGTGCCAGCAGTTCCCTAACTAGCGGGATAGGGCATGAGCAGTTCTTC. The chain employs TRBV27 and TRBJ2-1, with 10 bases matching TRBD2. CDR1 is MNHEY and CDR2 is SMNVEV in the germline V gene (reference sequence). The junction had 11 bases not matched to a gene; V was cut back by 4 bases and J by 8 bases. This CDR3 spans 16 amino acids.

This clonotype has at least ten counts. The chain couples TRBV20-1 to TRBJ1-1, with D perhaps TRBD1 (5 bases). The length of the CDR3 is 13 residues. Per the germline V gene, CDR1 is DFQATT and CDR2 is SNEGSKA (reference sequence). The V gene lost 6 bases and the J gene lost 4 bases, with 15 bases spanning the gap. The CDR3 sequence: CSARHGGATEAFF. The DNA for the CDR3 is TGCAGTGCCAGGCACGGGGGAGCCACTGAAGCTTTCTTT.

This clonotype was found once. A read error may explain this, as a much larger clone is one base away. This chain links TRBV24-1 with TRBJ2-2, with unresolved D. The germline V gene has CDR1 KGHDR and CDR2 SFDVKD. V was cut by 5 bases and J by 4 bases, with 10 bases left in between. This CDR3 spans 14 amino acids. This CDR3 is CATSGLGSTGELFF. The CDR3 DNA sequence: TGTGCCACCAGTGGTCTAGGAAGCACCGGGGAGCTGTTTTTT.

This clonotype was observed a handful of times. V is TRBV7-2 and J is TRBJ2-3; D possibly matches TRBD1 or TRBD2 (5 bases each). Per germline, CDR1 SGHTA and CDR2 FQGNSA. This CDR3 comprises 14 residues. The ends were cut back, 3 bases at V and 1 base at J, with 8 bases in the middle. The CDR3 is CASSFMGGTDTQYF. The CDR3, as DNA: TGTGCCAGCAGCTTCATGGGGGGCACAGATACGCAGTATTTT.

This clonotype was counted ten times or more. In DNA, the CDR3 is TGTGCCAGCAGCTTAGCCGGACTAGCGGGTGAGCAGTTCTTC. Amino acids: CASSLAGLAGEQFF. The chain recombines TRBV7-9 with TRBJ2-1; 11 bases align to TRBD2. The CDR3 extends over 14 amino acids. J lost 9 bases, V lost 0 bases, and 1 base had no gene match. The germline V gene has CDR1 SEHNR and CDR2 FQNEAQ (reference sequence). Based on the CDR3 plus reference TRBV7-9 and TRBJ2-1, the full variable domain is DTGVSQNPRHKITKRGQNVTFRCDPISEHNRLYWYRQTLGQGPEFLTYFQNEAQLEKSRLLSDRFSAERPKGSFSTLEIQRTEQGDSAMYLCASSLAGLAGEQFFGPGTRLTVL.

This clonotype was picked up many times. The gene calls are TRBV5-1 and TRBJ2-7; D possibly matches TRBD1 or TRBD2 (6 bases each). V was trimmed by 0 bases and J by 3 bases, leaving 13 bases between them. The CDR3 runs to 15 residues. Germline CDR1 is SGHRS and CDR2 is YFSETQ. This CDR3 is CASSLVPGAGYEQYF. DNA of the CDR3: TGCGCCAGCAGCTTGGTACCGGGGGCTGGCTACGAGCAGTACTTC.

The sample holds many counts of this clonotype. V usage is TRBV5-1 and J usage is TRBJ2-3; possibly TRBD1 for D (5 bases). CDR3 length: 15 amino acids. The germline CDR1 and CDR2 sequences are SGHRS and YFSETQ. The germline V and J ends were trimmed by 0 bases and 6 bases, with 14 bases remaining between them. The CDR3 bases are TGCGCCAGCAGCTTGGAGAACAACAGGCCGGATACGCAGTATTTT. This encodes CASSLENNRPDTQYF.

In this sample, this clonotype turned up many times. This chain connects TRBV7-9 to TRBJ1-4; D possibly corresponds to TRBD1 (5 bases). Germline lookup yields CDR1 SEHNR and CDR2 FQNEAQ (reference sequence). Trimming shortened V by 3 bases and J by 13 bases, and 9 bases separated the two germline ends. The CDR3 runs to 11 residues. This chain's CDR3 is CASSLGGRLFF. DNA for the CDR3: TGTGCCAGCAGCTTGGGGGGGAGACTGTTTTTT.

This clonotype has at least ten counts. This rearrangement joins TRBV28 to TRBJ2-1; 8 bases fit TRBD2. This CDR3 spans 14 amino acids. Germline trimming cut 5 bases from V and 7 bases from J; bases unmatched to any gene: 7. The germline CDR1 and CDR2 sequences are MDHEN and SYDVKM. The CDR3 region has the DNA TGTGCCAGCAGTAGCGGGACTAGTACGAATGAGCAGTTCTTC. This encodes CASSSGTSTNEQFF. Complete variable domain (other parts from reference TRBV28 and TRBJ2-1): DVKVTQSSRYLVKRTGEKVFLECVQDMDHENMFWYRQDPGLGLRLIYFSYDVKMKEKGDIPEGYSVSREKKERFSLILESASTNQTSMYLCASSSGTSTNEQFFGPGTRLTVL.